What follows are 5 T cell receptor beta chains derived from one specimen sequenced in a study of technical replicates of blood from a handful of donors. Profiling relied on immunoSEQ multiplex PCR, and the TCRdb table lists in-frame clones only, not all of them. Of roughly 80,000 clones listed, around nine tenths are singletons. Sequences were obtained from T cells isolated from PBMCs. These receptor sequences come from a human donor in good health.

The V and J genes are TRBV6-6 and TRBJ2-7; 8 positions agree with TRBD1. V shed 2 bases and J 3 bases; nucleotides not matched to a gene: 9. Germline V lookup: CDR1 MNHNY, CDR2 SVGAGI (reference sequence). CDR3 length equals 16 residues. The CDR3 region has the DNA TGTGCCAGCAGTTACGAGGGGGGACAGGACAACTACGAGCAGTACTTC. Protein product: CASSYEGGQDNYEQYF.

This clone was found once. V and J are TRBV7-9 and TRBJ2-2; 8 bases align to TRBD2. J lost 7 bases, V lost 2 bases, and 6 bases had no gene match. CDR3 length: 15 amino acids. Germline values: CDR1 SEHNR, CDR2 FQNEAQ (reference sequence). The CDR3 region is CASSLLAGFGGELFF. Here the CDR3 DNA reads TGTGCCAGCAGCTTACTAGCGGGCTTCGGCGGGGAGCTGTTTTTT.

The chain employs TRBV9 and TRBJ2-2; 8 bases are shared with TRBD2. V shed 3 bases and J 7 bases; nucleotides not matched to a gene: 11. CDR1 SGDLS and CDR2 YYNGEE come from the germline V gene. There are 16 residues in the CDR3. The chain's CDR3 is CASSDIAGSKIGELFF. DNA of the CDR3: TGTGCCAGCAGCGACATAGCGGGATCAAAGATCGGGGAGCTGTTTTTT.

The V and J genes are TRBV13 and TRBJ2-7; D ambiguous. The germline V and J ends were trimmed by 5 bases and 2 bases, with 16 bases remaining between them. This CDR3 has 15 residues. Germline CDR1 reads PRHDT; CDR2 reads FYEKMQ (reference sequence). The CDR3 reads CASSPYESQAYEQYF. DNA for the CDR3: TGTGCCAGCAGCCCCTATGAGAGCCAAGCCTACGAGCAGTACTTC.

The V gene is TRBV19, the J gene TRBJ1-3, with 8 bases that match TRBD1. CDR1 is LNHDA, CDR2 SQIVND, per germline (reference sequence). This CDR3 is 13 amino acids long. The V and J ends lost 6 bases and 3 bases, in that order; junction bases with no gene match: 1. DNA of the CDR3: TGTGCCAGTAGGGGGACAGGTGGAAACACCATATATTTT. This encodes CASRGTGGNTIYF. Full variable domain (remainder filled in from reference TRBV19 and TRBJ1-3): DGGITQSPKYLFRKEGQNVTLSCEQNLNHDAMYWYRQDPGQGLRLIYYSQIVNDFQKGDIAEGYSVSREKKESFPLTVTSAQKNPTAFYLCASRGTGGNTIYFGEGSWLTVV.